This T cell receptor (beta chain) was retrieved from a study of blood T cell repertoires in COVID-19. Study-wide background: Sites in the United States, Italy and Spain provided acute and convalescent COVID-19 samples. In each case, the material was cDNA or gDNA derived from T cells, B-cell-depleted T cells, or PBMCs.

The CDR3 spans 15 residues. V shed 5 bases and J 4 bases; nucleotides not matched to a gene: 9. Germline-derived CDR1 and CDR2 are SGHTA and FQGNSA. In the original workflow: Amplified reference gene primers provided the basis for estimating nucleated cell counts. Assay: immunoSEQ multiplex PCR; the TCRdb copy retains only in-frame clones and omits some. V, J and clone size were drawn from that table, and D and trimming were deduced from the DNA. The table lists roughly 81,000 clones, roughly four fifths of them singletons, with 8.5% to 12% in the top ten. J is TRBJ1-1 and V is TRBV7-2; 8 bases agree with TRBD1. Sample: peripheral blood. The TCR was taken from a man aged 55 to 69 with acute or convalescent COVID-19. The CDR3 protein is CASSPIRTGGTEAFF. DNA for the CDR3: TGTGCCAGCAGCCCAATTCGAACAGGGGGCACTGAAGCTTTCTTT.